This T cell receptor (beta chain) came from a study of blood T cell repertoires in COVID-19. At the level of the study: Sample material is recorded as cDNA or gDNA derived from T cells, B-cell-depleted T cells, or PBMCs.

In the authors' methods: Reference gene primer amplification in the assay estimated nucleated cell counts. TCRdb keeps only in-frame clones here, not all; method: immunoSEQ multiplex PCR. That table is the source of V, J and clone size, and D and trimming were worked out from the DNA. The table shows approximately 200,000 clones, with 70% to 90% occurring only once. J gave up 5 bases and V 7 bases, and 4 bases lay outside the gene matches. Germline loops: CDR1 SQVTM, CDR2 ANQGSEA. This CDR3 has 13 residues. The sequence derives from a man aged 45-65 years who had recovered from COVID-19. J is TRBJ2-7 and V is TRBV29-1; 14 nucleotides align to TRBD2. Sequencing was performed on peripheral blood. This chain's CDR3 is CSAGLAGADEQYF. The CDR3, as DNA: TGCAGCGCGGGACTAGCGGGAGCTGACGAGCAGTACTTC.